This paragraph covers one T cell receptor beta chain sequence. The target antigen is unknown. Autoimmune disease history or systemic immunosuppression led to patients being barred. Blood samples were obtained at baseline, cycle 4 day 1, and cycle 7 day 1. This sample is drawn from a study of OX40 agonist ivuxolimab in advanced cancers. Study overall: Checkpoint inhibitors had been given previously to 40% of patients.

General study points: The authors did not determine the antigen specificity of the expanded peripheral T cells.

Here immunoSEQ multiplex PCR was the method, and the copy in TCRdb shows in-frame clones only, minus some. The sample comprises around 65,000 clones, nearly 90% of which are singletons, and approximately 0.32% rests with the top ten. The CDR3 contains 15 residues. Per germline, CDR1 LGHNA and CDR2 YNFKEQ. Germline trimming cut 4 bases from V and 7 bases from J; bases unmatched to any gene: 7. The chain links TRBV4-2 to TRBJ2-1; 10 bases agree with TRBD2. This specimen was CD4+ or CD8+ T cells sorted from blood, taken in a trial of the OX40 agonist ivuxolimab. This sequence was found in an adult with an advanced solid tumor such as melanoma, head and neck, liver or kidney cancer. The CDR3 coding sequence is TGTGCCAGCAGCCCGCTAGCGGGGGACGGGAATGAGCAGTTCTTC. The encoded protein is CASSPLAGDGNEQFF.